This TCR beta chain was sequenced for a study of primary melanoma T cells and metastatic recurrence. In the study overall: Primary melanomas here were stage T2 to T4, over 1 mm thick. General observations from the study: A tumor T-cell fraction above 20% appeared protective. Suggested, not shown: primary melanomas can contain effective antitumor T cells. Independent of thickness, ulceration, mitotic rate and age, T-cell fraction reportedly predicted outcome.

Turning to this clone: Its antigen is still unknown.

Sequenced by immunoSEQ multiplex PCR; TCRdb stores in-frame clones only, minus some. The table lists more than 1,200 clones, 88% of them singletons, with about 12% in the top ten. Trimming at V came to 4 bases and at J to 8 bases, leaving 8 bases not matched to a gene. From germline, CDR1 is SGHNT and CDR2 YENEEA. The CDR3 totals 15 residues. Sequenced input: melanoma tumor tissue. V usage is TRBV11-3 and J usage is TRBJ2-1; TRBD2 matches at 10 bases. The TCR comes from a human donor with melanoma. CDR3 sequence reads: CASSSTSGNMYEQFF. Written as DNA, the CDR3 is TGTGCCAGCAGCTCAACTAGCGGGAACATGTATGAGCAGTTCTTC.